Listed below are T cell receptor beta chains from one sample, sequenced in a study of post-analysis software for immune sequencing data. A single record per CDR3 protein comes from TCRdb applying MiXCR to the PCR reads. This repertoire shows hundreds of thousands of distinct CDR3 sequences, around 60% found once; its top ten account for about 11%. The sample consisted of blood. Every receptor here comes from a girl aged 2-10 years with multiple sclerosis. The CDR3 runs from the conserved cysteine through the conserved F or W. Fields, in order: CDR3 length, D gene, clone size, V gene, J gene, CDR3 DNA, CDR3 protein. The D gene is left open where the match is weak. A row's size may be missing; if present it is once, few, many or a size class.

>14|-|-|TRBV5-1|TRBJ1-2
TGCGCCAGCAGCTTGGGGGCGCAAGGCTATGGCTACACCTTC
CASSLGAQGYGYTF
>14|-|-|TRBV27|TRBJ2-5
TGTGCCAGCAGTTTGACCGCGGACGGGAAGACCCAGTACTTC
CASSLTADGKTQYF
>14|TRBD1|-|TRBV5-5|TRBJ1-5
TGTGCCAGCAGTCAAACAGGGGTAGATCAGCCCCAGCATTTT
CASSQTGVDQPQHF
>16|-|-|TRBV7-9|TRBJ2-3
TGTGCCAGCAGCTCAGCCGGGACTCTCGACGGGATTCGGCAGTATTTT
CASSSAGTLDGIRQYF
>15|-|few|TRBV27|TRBJ2-7
TGTGCCAGCAGTTTAGCGTTTACAGGAGGCTACGAGCAGTACTTC
CASSLAFTGGYEQYF
>16|TRBD2|few|TRBV20-1|TRBJ2-4
TGCAGTGCCACTCATCAAACTAGCGGGAGAAGAGGCATTCAGTACTTC
CSATHQTSGRRGIQYF
>12|-|-|TRBV7-2|TRBJ2-1
TGTGCCAGCAGCTTGCGCTGGGGATGGAAGTTCTTC
CASSLRWGWKFF
>14|-|once|TRBV29-1|TRBJ2-3
TGCAGCGGGCAACCCGGGACCACCACAGATACGCAGTATTTT
CSGQPGTTTDTQYF
>15|-|few|TRBV5-1|TRBJ1-2
TGCGCCAGCAGCTTGGTAGGATCTTTTAACTATGGCTACACCTTC
CASSLVGSFNYGYTF
>13|-|-|TRBV20-1|TRBJ2-1
TGCAGTGCTTACCTGGGGGCCTACAATGAGCAGTTCTTC
CSAYLGAYNEQFF
>18|-|-|TRBV5-1|TRBJ2-1
TGCGCCAGCAGCCCCCCCTCGGGTTTAAGGGCAGGGTTCGATGAGCAGTTCTTC
CASSPPSGLRAGFDEQFF
>13|-|-|TRBV7-3|TRBJ2-3
TGTGCCAGCAGCTTAATGCCCCAGGGGACGCAGTATTTT
CASSLMPQGTQYF
>13|TRBD2|-|TRBV20-1|TRBJ2-1
TGCAGTACTCCTAGCGGACTTTACAATGAGCAGTTCTTC
CSTPSGLYNEQFF
>13|-|-|TRBV7-2|TRBJ2-3
TGTGCCAGCAGCTCCAGGGTCACAGATACGCAGTATTTT
CASSSRVTDTQYF
>17|TRBD2|-|TRBV4-3|TRBJ2-1
TGCGCCAGCAGCCAAGATCCCCTAGCGGGGGAGGTCAATGAGCAGTTCTTC
CASSQDPLAGEVNEQFF
>15|-|-|TRBV28|TRBJ1-6
TGTGCCAGCAGTTTATGGCAGGAGAGGAATTCACCCCTCCACTTT
CASSLWQERNSPLHF
>16|TRBD1|few|TRBV18|TRBJ1-4
TGTGCCAGCTCACCTCGACAGGGATTAGATAATGAAAAACTGTTTTTT
CASSPRQGLDNEKLFF
>12|-|-|TRBV12-3/TRBV12-4|TRBJ1-2
TGTGCCAGCAGCCAGGTAGGGGCTGGCTACACCTTC
CASSQVGAGYTF
>11|-|-|TRBV20-1|TRBJ1-2
TGCAGTGCTAAGGGCAGCGGTGGCTACACCTTC
CSAKGSGGYTF
>13|TRBD2|-|TRBV20-1|TRBJ2-1
TGCAGCGCGTGGGGGGGATCCTACAATGAGCAGTTCTTC
CSAWGGSYNEQFF
>14|-|-|TRBV3-1|TRBJ1-6
TGTGCCAGCAGCCAGCGCGAGGGGGATTCACCCCTCCACTTT
CASSQREGDSPLHF
>14|-|-|TRBV12-5|TRBJ1-2
TGTGCTAGTGGTTTGGTACGCGGCGGCTGGGGCTACACCTTC
CASGLVRGGWGYTF
>15|-|many|TRBV5-1|TRBJ1-6
TGCGCCAGCAGCTTGGGAGGGGAAAAGGATTCACCCCTCCACTTT
CASSLGGEKDSPLHF
>13|TRBD2|-|TRBV11-2|TRBJ2-1
TGTGCCAGCAGCTATGGACTAGGTAGGTCGCAGTTCTTC
CASSYGLGRSQFF